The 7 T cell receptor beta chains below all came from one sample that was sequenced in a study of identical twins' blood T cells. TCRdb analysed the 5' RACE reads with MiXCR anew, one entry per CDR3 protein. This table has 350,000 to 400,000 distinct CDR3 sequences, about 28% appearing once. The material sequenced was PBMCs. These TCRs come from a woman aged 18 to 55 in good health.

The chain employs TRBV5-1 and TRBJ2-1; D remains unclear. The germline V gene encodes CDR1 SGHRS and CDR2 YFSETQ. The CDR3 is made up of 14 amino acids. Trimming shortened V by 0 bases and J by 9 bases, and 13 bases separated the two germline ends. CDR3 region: CASSLGLPSGEQFF. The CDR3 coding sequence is TGCGCCAGCAGCTTGGGACTCCCCTCTGGTGAGCAGTTCTTC.

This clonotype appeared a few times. The CDR3 nucleotides are TGTGCCAGCACTGTCGATTGGGGGGGAATTACAGATACGCAGTATTTT. Protein sequence: CASTVDWGGITDTQYF. The chain joins TRBV2 to TRBJ2-3; the match to TRBD2 covers 7 bases. The CDR3 sequence is 16 residues long. Germline CDR1 is SNHLY and CDR2 is FYNNEI. V shed 7 bases and J 3 bases; nucleotides not matched to a gene: 13.

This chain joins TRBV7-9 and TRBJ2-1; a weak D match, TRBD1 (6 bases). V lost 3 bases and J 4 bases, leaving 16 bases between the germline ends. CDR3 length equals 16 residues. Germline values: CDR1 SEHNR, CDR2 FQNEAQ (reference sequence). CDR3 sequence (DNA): TGTGCCAGCAGCTTTCTGACAGGCCGATTTTACAATGAGCAGTTCTTC. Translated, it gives CASSFLTGRFYNEQFF.

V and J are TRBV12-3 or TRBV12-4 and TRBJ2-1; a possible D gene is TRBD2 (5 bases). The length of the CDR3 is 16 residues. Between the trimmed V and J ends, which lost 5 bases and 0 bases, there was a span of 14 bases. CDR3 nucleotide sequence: TGTGCCAGCAGTGAAGGACTGCGGACCTCCTACAATGAGCAGTTCTTC. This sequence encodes CASSEGLRTSYNEQFF.

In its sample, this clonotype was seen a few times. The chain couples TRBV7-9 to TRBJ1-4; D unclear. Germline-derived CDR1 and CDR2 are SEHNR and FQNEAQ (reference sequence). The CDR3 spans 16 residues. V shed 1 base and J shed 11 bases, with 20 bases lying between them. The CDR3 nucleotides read TGTGCCAGCAGCTTAGGGGGTAGGCGTCTGGACGATAAACTGTTTTTT. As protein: CASSLGGRRLDDKLFF.

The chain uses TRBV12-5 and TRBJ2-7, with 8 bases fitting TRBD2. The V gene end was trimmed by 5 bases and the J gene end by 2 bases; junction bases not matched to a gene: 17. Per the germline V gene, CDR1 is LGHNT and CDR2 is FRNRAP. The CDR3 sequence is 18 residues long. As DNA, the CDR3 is TGTGCTAGTGGTCAGGTGGTACGGGAGGGCCTTAACACCTACGAGCAGTACTTC. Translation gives CASGQVVREGLNTYEQYF.

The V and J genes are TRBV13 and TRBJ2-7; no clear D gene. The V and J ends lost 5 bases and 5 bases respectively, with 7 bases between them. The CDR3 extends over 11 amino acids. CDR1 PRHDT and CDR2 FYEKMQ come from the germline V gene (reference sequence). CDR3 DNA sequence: TGTGCCAGCAGCCCTCAAGACGAGCAGTACTTC. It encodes CASSPQDEQYF.